The clone carrying this TCR beta chain was picked up a small number of times. The data are from a study of T cell changes during pregnancy in multiple sclerosis. Deletions cut 9 bases from V and 3 bases from J, with 18 bases between. The CDR3 runs to 15 residues. Germline values: CDR1 ENHRY, CDR2 SYGVKD. The table came from immunoSEQ multiplex PCR; TCRdb's copy has only in-frame clones and leaves some out. The table lists 30,000 to 45,000 clones, just over 90% of them singletons. Material: CD4+ T cells from peripheral blood mononuclear cells, obtained in the first trimester of pregnancy. The gene calls are TRBV10-3 and TRBJ1-3; TRBD1 might be the D (5 bases). The TCR originated in a female donor with multiple sclerosis, enrolled in a pregnancy study. The CDR3 DNA sequence: TGTGCCATGGCGCCGGAGGGGACGGTTGGAAACACCATATATTTT. It is translated as CAMAPEGTVGNTIYF.